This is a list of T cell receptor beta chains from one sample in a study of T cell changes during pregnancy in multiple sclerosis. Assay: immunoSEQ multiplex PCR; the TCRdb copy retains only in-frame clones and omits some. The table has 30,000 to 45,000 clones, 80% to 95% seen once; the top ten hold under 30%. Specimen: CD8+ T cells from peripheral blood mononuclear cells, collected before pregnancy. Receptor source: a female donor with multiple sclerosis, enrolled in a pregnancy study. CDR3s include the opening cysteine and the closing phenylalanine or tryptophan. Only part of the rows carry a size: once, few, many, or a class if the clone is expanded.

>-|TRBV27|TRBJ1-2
CASSLGAGNYGYTF
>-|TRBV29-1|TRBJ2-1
CSVESREYNEQFF
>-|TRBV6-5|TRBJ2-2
CASSPTGAGELFF
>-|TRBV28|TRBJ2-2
CASSFFPETAWTGKFCTGELFF
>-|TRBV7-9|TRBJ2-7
CASSLGLAGGTSSYEQYF
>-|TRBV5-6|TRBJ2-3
CASSFDRGGRVGDTQYF
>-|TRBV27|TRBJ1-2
CASSPRGLQTYKGYTF
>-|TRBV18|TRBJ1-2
CASSPKDRDDGYTF
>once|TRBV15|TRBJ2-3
CATRGTSGGAGTDTQYF
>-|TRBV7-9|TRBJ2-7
CASSLGSYEQYF
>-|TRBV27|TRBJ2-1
CASSSPTGTSTDNEQFF
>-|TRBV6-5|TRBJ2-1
CAAGTYNEQFF
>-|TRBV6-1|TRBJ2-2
CASETGHYTGELFF
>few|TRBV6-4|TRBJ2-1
CASSVSPQGEQFF
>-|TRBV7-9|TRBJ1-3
CASSLGAGTIYF
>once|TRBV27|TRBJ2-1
CASSLALSGSSYNEQFF
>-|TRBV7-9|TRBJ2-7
CASSPTGVYEQYF